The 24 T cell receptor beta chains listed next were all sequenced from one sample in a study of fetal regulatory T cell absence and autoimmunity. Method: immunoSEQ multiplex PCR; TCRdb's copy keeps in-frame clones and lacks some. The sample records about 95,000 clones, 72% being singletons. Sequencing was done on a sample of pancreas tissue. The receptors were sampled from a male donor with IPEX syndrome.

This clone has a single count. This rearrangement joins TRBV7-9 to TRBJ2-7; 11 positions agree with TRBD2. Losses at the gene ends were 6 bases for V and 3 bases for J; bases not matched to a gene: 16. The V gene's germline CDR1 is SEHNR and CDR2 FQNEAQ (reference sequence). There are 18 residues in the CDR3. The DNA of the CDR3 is TGTGCCAGCAGGTTTATATCCCTGACTAGCGGGATCAGCTACGAGCAGTACTTC. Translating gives CASRFISLTSGISYEQYF.

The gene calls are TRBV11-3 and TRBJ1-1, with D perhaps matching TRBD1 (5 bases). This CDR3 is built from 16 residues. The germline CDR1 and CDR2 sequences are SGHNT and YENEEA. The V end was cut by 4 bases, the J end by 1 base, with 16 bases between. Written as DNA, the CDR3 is TGTGCCAGCAGCTCTAAGCTCCAGGGAGGGAACACTGAAGCTTTCTTT. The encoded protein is CASSSKLQGGNTEAFF.

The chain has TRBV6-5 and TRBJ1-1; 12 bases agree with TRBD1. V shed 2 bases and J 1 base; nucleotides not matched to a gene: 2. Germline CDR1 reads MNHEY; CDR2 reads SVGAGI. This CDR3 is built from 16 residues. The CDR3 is CASSYRDRGQNTEAFF. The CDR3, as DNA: TGTGCCAGCAGTTACCGGGACAGGGGGCAGAACACTGAAGCTTTCTTT.

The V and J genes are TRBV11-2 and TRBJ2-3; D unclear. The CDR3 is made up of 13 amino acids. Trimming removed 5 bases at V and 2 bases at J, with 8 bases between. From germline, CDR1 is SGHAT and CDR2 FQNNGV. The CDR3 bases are TGTGCCAGCAGCCCCCGGCCCACAGATACGCAGTATTTT. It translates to CASSPRPTDTQYF.

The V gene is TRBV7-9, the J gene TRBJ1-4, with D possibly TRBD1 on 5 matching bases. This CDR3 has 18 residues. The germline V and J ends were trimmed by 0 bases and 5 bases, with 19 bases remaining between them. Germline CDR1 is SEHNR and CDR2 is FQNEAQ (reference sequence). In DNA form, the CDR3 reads TGTGCCAGCAGCTTAGCCCTGTATCAGGCGGGACTCAATGAAAAACTGTTTTTT. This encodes CASSLALYQAGLNEKLFF.

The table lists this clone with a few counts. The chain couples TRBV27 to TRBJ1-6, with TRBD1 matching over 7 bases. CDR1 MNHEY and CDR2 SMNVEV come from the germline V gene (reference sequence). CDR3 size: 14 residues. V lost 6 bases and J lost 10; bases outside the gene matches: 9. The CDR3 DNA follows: TGTGCCAGCAGATACTGGACAGGAGGGTCACCCCTCCACTTT. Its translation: CASRYWTGGSPLHF.

The CDR3 region is CASSPPRVWEQYF. For the CDR3, the DNA is TGTGCCAGCAGCCCCCCGAGGGTGTGGGAGCAGTACTTC. The chain recombines TRBV16 with TRBJ2-7, with D possibly matching TRBD2 (5 bases). This CDR3 contains 13 residues. Trimming pared 4 bases from V and 7 bases from J, leaving 14 bases between. Germline-derived CDR1 and CDR2 are KGHSY and FQNENV.

The CDR3 is CASSETYNEQFF. The CDR3, as DNA: TGTGCCAGCAGTGAAACCTACAATGAGCAGTTCTTC. The genes are TRBV6-1 and TRBJ2-1; D gene ambiguous. The CDR3 is 12 residues long. V was cut by 2 bases and J by 2 bases, with 1 base left in between. Germline-derived CDR1 and CDR2 are MNHNS and SASEGT.

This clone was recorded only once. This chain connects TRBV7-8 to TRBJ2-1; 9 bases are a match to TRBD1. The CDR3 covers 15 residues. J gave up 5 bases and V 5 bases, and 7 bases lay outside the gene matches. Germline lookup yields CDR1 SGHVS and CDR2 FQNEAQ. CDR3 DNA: TGTGCCAGCAGCATTCCGGGACAGGGAGACAATGAGCAGTTCTTC. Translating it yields CASSIPGQGDNEQFF.

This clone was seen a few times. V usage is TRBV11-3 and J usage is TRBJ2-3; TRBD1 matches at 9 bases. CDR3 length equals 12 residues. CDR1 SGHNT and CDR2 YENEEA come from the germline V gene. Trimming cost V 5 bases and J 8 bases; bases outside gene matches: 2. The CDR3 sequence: CASSRDRVTQYF. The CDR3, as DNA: TGTGCCAGCAGCCGGGACAGGGTTACGCAGTATTTT.

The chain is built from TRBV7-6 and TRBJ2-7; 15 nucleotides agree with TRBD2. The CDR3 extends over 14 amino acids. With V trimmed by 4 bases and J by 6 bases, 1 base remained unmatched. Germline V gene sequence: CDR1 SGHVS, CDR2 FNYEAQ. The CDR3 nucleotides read TGTGCCAGCAGCTGGACTAGCGGGAGGGCCGAGCAGTACTTC. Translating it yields CASSWTSGRAEQYF.

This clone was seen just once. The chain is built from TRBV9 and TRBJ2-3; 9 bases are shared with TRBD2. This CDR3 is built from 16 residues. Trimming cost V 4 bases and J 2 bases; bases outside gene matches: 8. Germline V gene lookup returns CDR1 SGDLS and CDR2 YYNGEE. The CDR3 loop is CASSPPSGGFTDTQYF. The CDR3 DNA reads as TGTGCCAGCAGCCCCCCCAGCGGGGGGTTCACAGATACGCAGTATTTT. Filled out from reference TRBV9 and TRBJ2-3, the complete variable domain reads DSGVTQTPKHLITATGQRVTLRCSPRSGDLSVYWYQQSLDQGLQFLIQYYNGEERAKGNILERFSAQQFPDLHSELNLSSLELGDSALYFCASSPPSGGFTDTQYFGPGTRLTVL.

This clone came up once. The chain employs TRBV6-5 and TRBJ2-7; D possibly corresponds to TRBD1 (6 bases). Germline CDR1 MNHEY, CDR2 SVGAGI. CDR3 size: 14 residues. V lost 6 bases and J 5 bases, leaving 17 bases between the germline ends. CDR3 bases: TGTGCCAGCAGCTCCTGGACAGTGGGGGACGAGCAGTACTTC. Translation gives CASSSWTVGDEQYF.

The CDR3 reads CASTFRRFSGYTF. The CDR3 region has the DNA TGTGCCAGCACTTTCCGCCGGTTTTCGGGCTACACCTTC. The V call is TRBV6-5, the J call TRBJ1-2, with D hard to call. Trimming took off 7 bases at V and 8 bases at J, with 17 bases between the two ends. The CDR3 covers 13 residues. In germline, CDR1 is MNHEY, CDR2 SVGAGI.

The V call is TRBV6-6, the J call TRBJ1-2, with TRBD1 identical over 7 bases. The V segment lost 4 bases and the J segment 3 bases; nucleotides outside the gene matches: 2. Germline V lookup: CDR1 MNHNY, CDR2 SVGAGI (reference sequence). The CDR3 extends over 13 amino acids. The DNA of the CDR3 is TGTGCCAGCAGTTTAGACAGGGACTATGGCTACACCTTC. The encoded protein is CASSLDRDYGYTF.

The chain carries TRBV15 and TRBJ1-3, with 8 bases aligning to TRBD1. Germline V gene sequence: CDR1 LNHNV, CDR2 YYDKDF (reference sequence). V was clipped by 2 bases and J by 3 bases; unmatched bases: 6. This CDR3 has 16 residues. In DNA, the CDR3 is TGTGCCACCAGCAGATACCAGGGGGCGGGTGGAAACACCATATATTTT. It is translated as CATSRYQGAGGNTIYF.

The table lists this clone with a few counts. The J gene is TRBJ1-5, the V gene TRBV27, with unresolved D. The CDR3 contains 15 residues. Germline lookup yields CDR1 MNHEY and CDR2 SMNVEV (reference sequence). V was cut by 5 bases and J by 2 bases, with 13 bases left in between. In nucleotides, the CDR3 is TGTGCCAGCAGTCCCTCGATTGGGGGCAATCAGCCCCAGCATTTT. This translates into CASSPSIGGNQPQHF.

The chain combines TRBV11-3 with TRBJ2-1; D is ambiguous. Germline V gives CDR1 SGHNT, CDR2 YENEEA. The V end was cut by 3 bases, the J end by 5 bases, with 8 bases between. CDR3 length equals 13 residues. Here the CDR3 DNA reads TGTGCCAGCAGCTTTCTCAGCGACAATGAGCAGTTCTTC. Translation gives CASSFLSDNEQFF.

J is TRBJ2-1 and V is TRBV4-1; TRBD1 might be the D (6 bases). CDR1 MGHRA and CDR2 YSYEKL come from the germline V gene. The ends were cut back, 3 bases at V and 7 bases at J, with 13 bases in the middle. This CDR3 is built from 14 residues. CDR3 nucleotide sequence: TGCGCCAGCAGCCACGGAGGACAGTATAATGAGCAGTTCTTC. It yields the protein CASSHGGQYNEQFF.

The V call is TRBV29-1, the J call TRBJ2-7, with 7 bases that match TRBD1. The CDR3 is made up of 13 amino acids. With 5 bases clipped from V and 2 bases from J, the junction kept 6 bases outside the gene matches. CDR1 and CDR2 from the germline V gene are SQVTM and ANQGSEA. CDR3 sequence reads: CSVPGTETYEQYF. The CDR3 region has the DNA TGCAGCGTTCCCGGGACAGAGACCTACGAGCAGTACTTC.

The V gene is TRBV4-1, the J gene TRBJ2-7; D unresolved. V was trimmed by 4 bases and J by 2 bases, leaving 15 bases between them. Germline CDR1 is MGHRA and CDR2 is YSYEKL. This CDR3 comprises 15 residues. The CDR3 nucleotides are TGCGCCAGCAGCCCTGAGTTGGTCCGAACCTACGAGCAGTACTTC. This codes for CASSPELVRTYEQYF.

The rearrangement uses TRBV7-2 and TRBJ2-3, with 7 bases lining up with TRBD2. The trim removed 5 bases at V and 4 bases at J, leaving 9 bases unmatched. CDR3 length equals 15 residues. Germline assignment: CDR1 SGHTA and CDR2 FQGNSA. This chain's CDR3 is CASSPREVRSDTQYF. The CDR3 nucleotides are TGTGCCAGCAGCCCCCGGGAGGTTCGATCAGATACGCAGTATTTT. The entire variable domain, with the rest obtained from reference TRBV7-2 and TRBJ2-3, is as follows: GAGVSQSPSNKVTEKGKDVELRCDPISGHTALYWYRQSLGQGLEFLIYFQGNSAPDKSGLPSDRFSAERTGGSVSTLTIQRTQQEDSAVYLCASSPREVRSDTQYFGPGTRLTVL.

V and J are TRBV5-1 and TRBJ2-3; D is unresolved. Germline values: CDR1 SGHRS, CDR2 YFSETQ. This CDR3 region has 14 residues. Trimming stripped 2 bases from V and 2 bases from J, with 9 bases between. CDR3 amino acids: CASSLGSSTDTQYF. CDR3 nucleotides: TGCGCCAGCAGCTTAGGGTCCTCCACAGATACGCAGTATTTT. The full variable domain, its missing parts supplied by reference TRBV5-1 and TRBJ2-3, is KAGVTQTPRYLIKTRGQQVTLSCSPISGHRSVSWYQQTPGQGLQFLFEYFSETQRNKGNFPGRFSGRQFSNSRSEMNVSTLELGDSALYLCASSLGSSTDTQYFGPGTRLTVL.

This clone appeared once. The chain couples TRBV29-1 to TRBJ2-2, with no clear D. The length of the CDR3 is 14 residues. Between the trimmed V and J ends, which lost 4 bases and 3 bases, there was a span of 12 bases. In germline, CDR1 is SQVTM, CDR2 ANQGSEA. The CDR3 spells CSVAPGRYTGELFF. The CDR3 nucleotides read TGCAGCGTTGCCCCTGGGCGTTACACCGGGGAGCTGTTTTTT.